One and the same sample provided the 13 T cell receptor beta chains below, sequenced in a study of T cells in Graves' hyperthyroidism and ophthalmopathy. Researchers took RNA transcripts and amplified the TCR beta CDR3 regions from them. Carried out on the TCR CDR3, a first-round RT-PCR used the HTBI primer set. A single record per CDR3 protein comes from TCRdb applying MiXCR to the multiplex PCR reads. The sample carries about 640,000 distinct CDR3 sequences, more than 20% recorded once. The sample taken for sequencing was blood. These receptors were taken from a man aged 25 to 45 with Graves' ophthalmopathy.

This clonotype was seen at least ten times. The rearrangement joins TRBV28 to TRBJ1-4; TRBD1 aligns across 9 bases. Per germline, CDR1 MDHEN and CDR2 SYDVKM. CDR3 length: 15 amino acids. V lost 7 bases to trimming and J lost 7 bases; unmatched junction nucleotides: 10. The CDR3 is CASKRPGQGVEKLFF. For the CDR3, the DNA is TGTGCCAGCAAGCGACCGGGACAGGGAGTTGAAAAACTGTTTTTT.

In this sample, this clonotype turned up many times. This chain joins TRBV6-1 and TRBJ1-1; tentatively, D is TRBD1 (5 bases). This CDR3 is 16 amino acids long. Trimming took off 5 bases at V and 1 base at J, with 17 bases between the two ends. The germline V gene encodes CDR1 MNHNS and CDR2 SASEGT. The CDR3, as DNA: TGTGCCAGCAGTCCCGAGTGGGGCACAGCGAACACTGAAGCTTTCTTT. Residues: CASSPEWGTANTEAFF.

This clonotype has just a few counts. This chain uses TRBV29-1 with TRBJ2-1; 7 bases map to TRBD1. This CDR3 is built from 13 residues. Germline trimming cut 4 bases from V and 6 bases from J; bases unmatched to any gene: 6. Per germline, CDR1 SQVTM and CDR2 ANQGSEA. CDR3 amino acids: CSVGSQGSNEQFF. The CDR3 DNA sequence: TGCAGCGTTGGGTCACAGGGGAGCAATGAGCAGTTCTTC.

This clonotype has only a few counts. One junction end does not reproduce the germline sequence, and a read error may be involved. This chain uses TRBV11-2 with TRBJ2-5; 10 bases line up with TRBD2. This CDR3 spans 16 amino acids. Germline CDR1 reads SGHAT; CDR2 reads FQNNGV. CDR3 coding DNA: TGTGCCGGCAGCTTGCAAGCGGGAGGGCCGGGAGAGACCCAGTACTTC. It translates to CAGSLQAGGPGETQYF.

The rearrangement uses TRBV20-1 and TRBJ2-5, with D possibly called TRBD1 or TRBD2 (5 bases each). The V end was cut by 5 bases, the J end by 5 bases, with 21 bases between. The CDR3 loop spans 15 amino acids. CDR1 and CDR2 (germline): DFQATT, SNEGSKA (reference sequence). This CDR3 reads CSASRFGTTMETQYF. The CDR3 bases are TGCAGTGCTTCCAGATTTGGGACCACTATGGAGACCCAGTACTTC.

This clonotype turned up a few times. The V gene is TRBV6-1, the J gene TRBJ2-7; D may be TRBD2 (6 bases). V was pared by 7 bases and J by 4 bases, with 11 bases between. The CDR3 length is 12 residues. The germline V gene encodes CDR1 MNHNS and CDR2 SASEGT. Here the CDR3 reads CASNGGRYEQYF. Written as DNA, the CDR3 is TGTGCCAGCAACGGGGGAAGATACGAGCAGTACTTC.

The V call is TRBV5-1, the J call TRBJ2-3; 14 bases agree with TRBD2. Germline V CDR1 and CDR2: SGHRS, YFSETQ. The length of the CDR3 is 21 residues. The junction had 22 bases not matched to a gene; V was cut back by 4 bases and J by 6 bases. In DNA form, the CDR3 reads TGCGCCAGCAGCACCACTTGGGACTTACAACCGGGACTAGCGGGAGTGGATACGCAGTATTTT. It specifies CASSTTWDLQPGLAGVDTQYF. Full variable domain (rest looked up from reference TRBV5-1 and TRBJ2-3): KAGVTQTPRYLIKTRGQQVTLSCSPISGHRSVSWYQQTPGQGLQFLFEYFSETQRNKGNFPGRFSGRQFSNSRSEMNVSTLELGDSALYLCASSTTWDLQPGLAGVDTQYFGPGTRLTVL.

The chain joins TRBV11-2 to TRBJ2-1, with 7 positions matching TRBD2. Germline assignment: CDR1 SGHAT and CDR2 FQNNGV. The J segment lost 7 bases and the V segment lost 2 bases, leaving 11 bases of the junction unmatched. The CDR3 extends over 16 amino acids. CDR3: CASSLFAGEASNEQFF. In nucleotides, the CDR3 is TGTGCCAGCAGCTTATTCGCGGGAGAAGCATCTAATGAGCAGTTCTTC.

The count of this clonotype is one. This may stem from a read error, because a much larger clone lies one nucleotide away. The chain carries TRBV27 and TRBJ2-3, with TRBD2 matching over 7 bases. CDR1 and CDR2 from the germline V gene are MNHEY and SMNVEV (reference sequence). The CDR3 contains 14 residues. The CDR3, as DNA: TGTGCCAGCAGTTTGGCGGGAGATACAGAAACGCAGTATTTT. Protein product: CASSLAGDTETQYF.

Ten or more counts support this clonotype. The chain employs TRBV7-2 and TRBJ1-2; TRBD1 matches at 7 bases. Germline CDR1 SGHTA, CDR2 FQGNSA. V gave up 5 bases and J gave up 2 bases; unmatched junction bases: 11. The CDR3 covers 16 residues. CDR3 loop: CASSPRGWDSNYGYTF. CDR3 sequence (DNA): TGTGCCAGCAGCCCCCGAGGGTGGGACAGCAACTATGGCTACACCTTC. Variable domain in full (rest from reference TRBV7-2 and TRBJ1-2): GAGVSQSPSNKVTEKGKDVELRCDPISGHTALYWYRQSLGQGLEFLIYFQGNSAPDKSGLPSDRFSAERTGGSVSTLTIQRTQQEDSAVYLCASSPRGWDSNYGYTFGSGTRLTVV.

As for this clonotype: Compared with germline, one end of the junction differs, possibly owing to a read error. This CDR3 reads CASSPPGAGENEQYF. In nucleotides, the CDR3 is TGTGCTAGCAGCCCCCCGGGTGCGGGAGAAAACGAGCAGTACTTC. The genes are TRBV7-7 and TRBJ2-7; 7 bases agree with TRBD2. CDR3 size: 15 residues. Germline V CDR1 and CDR2: SSHAT, FNYEAQ (reference sequence). Complete variable domain (other parts from reference TRBV7-7 and TRBJ2-7): GAGVSQSPRYKVTKRGQDVTLRCDPISSHATLYWYQQALGQGPEFLTYFNYEAQPDKSGLPSDRFSAERPEGSISTLTIQRTEQRDSAMYRCASSPPGAGENEQYFGPGTRLTVT.

This clonotype was seen ten or more times. The chain joins TRBV2 to TRBJ2-3; 7 bases agree with TRBD2. After removal of 7 bases from V and 4 bases from J, the junction contained 17 bases not matched to a gene. The CDR3 is 17 amino acids. Germline V lookup: CDR1 SNHLY, CDR2 FYNNEI. The CDR3 spells CASNRYPGLVRADTQYF. The CDR3 bases are TGTGCCAGCAATCGATACCCAGGACTAGTTCGAGCAGATACGCAGTATTTT.

This chain uses TRBV27 with TRBJ1-1; no firm D call. V dropped 9 bases and J dropped 4 bases, with 6 bases sitting between them. The V gene's germline CDR1 is MNHEY and CDR2 SMNVEV (reference sequence). The CDR3 runs to 10 residues. The CDR3 nucleotides read TGTGCCAGGGGTGCCACTGAAGCTTTCTTT. Translating gives CARGATEAFF.